The clone carrying this T cell receptor (beta chain) has only one observation. The CDR3 extends over 12 amino acids. Germline lookup yields CDR1 SGHAT and CDR2 FQNNGV. Trimming took 5 bases from V and 4 from J, leaving 7 bases between them. TCRdb's copy holds only in-frame clones and misses some; the assay was immunoSEQ multiplex PCR. The sample has 100,000 or so clones; approximately 93% are singletons. The data were taken from a study of blood T cell repertoires in COVID-19. Study background: The United States, Italy and Spain supplied acute and convalescent COVID-19 samples.

The clonotype comes from a man in his 60s with acute or convalescent COVID-19. The sequenced material came from peripheral blood. The V gene is TRBV11-2, the J gene TRBJ2-3; D not resolved. The CDR3 bases are TGTGCCAGCAGCCAAAGCCCAGATACGCAGTATTTT. Protein: CASSQSPDTQYF.